This T cell receptor beta chain was recovered during a study of T cell responses to AZD1222 COVID-19 vaccine. Findings and limits, study-wide: After two AZD1222 doses, spike-specific TCR breadth and depth rose versus day 0. Regions left unmutated in variants are reportedly the target of nearly half of spike-specific TCRs.

The method was immunoSEQ multiplex PCR; TCRdb's version includes in-frame clones alone and lacks a portion of them. The sample holds roughly 140,000 clones, 90% seen once. This CDR3 spans 14 amino acids. Per the germline V gene, CDR1 is GTSNPN and CDR2 is SVGIG (reference sequence). This clone appeared once. No antigen is known for it. The starting material was peripheral blood, obtained on day 0 of AZD1222 vaccination. The sequence was obtained from an adult in good health. The chain couples TRBV30 to TRBJ1-5; 8 positions match TRBD1. CDR3 sequence: CAYTQGGGGQPQHF. The DNA of the CDR3 is TGTGCTTACACACAGGGGGGGGGAGGTCAGCCCCAGCATTTT.